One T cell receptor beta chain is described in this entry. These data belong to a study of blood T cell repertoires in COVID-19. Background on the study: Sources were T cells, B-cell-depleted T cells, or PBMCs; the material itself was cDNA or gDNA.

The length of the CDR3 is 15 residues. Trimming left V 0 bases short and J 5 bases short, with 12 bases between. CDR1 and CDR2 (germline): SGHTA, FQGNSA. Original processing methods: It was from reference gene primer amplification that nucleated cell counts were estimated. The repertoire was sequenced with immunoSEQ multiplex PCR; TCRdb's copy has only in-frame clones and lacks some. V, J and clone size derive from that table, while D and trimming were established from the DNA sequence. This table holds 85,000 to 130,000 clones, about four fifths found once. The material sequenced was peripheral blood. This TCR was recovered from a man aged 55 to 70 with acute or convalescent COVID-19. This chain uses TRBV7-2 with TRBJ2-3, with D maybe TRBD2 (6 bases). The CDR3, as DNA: TGTGCCAGCAGCTTAGCCACGGGAGCTGGAGATACGCAGTATTTT. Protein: CASSLATGAGDTQYF.